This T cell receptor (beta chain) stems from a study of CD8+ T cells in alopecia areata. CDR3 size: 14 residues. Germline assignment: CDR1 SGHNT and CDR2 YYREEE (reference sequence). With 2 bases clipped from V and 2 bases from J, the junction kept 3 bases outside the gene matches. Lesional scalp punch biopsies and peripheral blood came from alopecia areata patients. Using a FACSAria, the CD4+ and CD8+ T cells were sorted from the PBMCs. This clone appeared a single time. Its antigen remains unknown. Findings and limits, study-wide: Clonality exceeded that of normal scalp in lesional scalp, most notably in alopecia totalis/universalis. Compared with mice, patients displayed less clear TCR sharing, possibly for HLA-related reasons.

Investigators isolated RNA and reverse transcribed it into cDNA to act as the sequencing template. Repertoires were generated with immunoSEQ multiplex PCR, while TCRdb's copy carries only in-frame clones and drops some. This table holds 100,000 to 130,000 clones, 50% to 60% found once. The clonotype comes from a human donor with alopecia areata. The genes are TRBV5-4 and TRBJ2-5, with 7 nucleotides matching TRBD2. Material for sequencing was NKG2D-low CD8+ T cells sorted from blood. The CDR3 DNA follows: TGTGCCAGCAGCTTAGCCGGGAGGCAAGAGACCCAGTACTTC. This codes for CASSLAGRQETQYF.